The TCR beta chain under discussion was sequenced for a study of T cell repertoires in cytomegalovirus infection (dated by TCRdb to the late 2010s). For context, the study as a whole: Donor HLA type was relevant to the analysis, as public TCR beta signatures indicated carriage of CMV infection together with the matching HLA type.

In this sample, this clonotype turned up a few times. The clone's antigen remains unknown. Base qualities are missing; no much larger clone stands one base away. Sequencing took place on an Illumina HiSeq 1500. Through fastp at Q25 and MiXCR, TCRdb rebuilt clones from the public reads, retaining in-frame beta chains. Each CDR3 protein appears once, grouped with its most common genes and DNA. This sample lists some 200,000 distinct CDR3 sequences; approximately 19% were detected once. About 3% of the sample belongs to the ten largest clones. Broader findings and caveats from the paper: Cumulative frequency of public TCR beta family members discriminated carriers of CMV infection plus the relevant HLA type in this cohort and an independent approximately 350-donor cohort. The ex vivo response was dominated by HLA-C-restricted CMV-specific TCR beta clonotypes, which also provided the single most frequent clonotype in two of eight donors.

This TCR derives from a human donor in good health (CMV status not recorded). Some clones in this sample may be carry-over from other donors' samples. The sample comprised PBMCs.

The nucleotide sequence is given as TGTGCCAGCAGCTTAGTAGTGCAGAGTAGCACTGGGGCCAACGTCCTGACTTTC. It translates as CASSLVVQSSTGANVLTF. In this chain, TRBV7-2 is recombined with TRBJ2-6, with the D gene not confidently named. Reading the germline V gene gives CDR1 SGHTA and CDR2 FQGNSA. A distance of 15 bases separates the germline ends of V and J, which lose 1 base and 2 bases respectively. The CDR3 runs 18 residues from the cysteine to the phenylalanine. Only the CDR3 DNA is retained, 54 bases long and in frame from the first base.